Following are 6 T cell receptor beta chains from one sample sequenced in a study of cytomegalovirus exposure and HLA in healthy donors. It was with 60 Vbeta and 13 Jbeta primers that the PCR ran. The repertoire was sequenced with immunoSEQ multiplex PCR; TCRdb's copy has only in-frame clones and lacks some. The sample has 130,000 or so clones; 6.5% to 9.5% are singletons. Sequencing input: PBMCs. The receptors here all came from a woman aged 40 to 50 in good health and CMV-seropositive.

This chain links TRBV10-3 with TRBJ1-3; 12 nucleotides agree with TRBD1. Per germline, CDR1 ENHRY and CDR2 SYGVKD. CDR3 length: 15 residues. J gave up 8 bases and V 8 bases, and 10 bases lay outside the gene matches. CDR3 bases: TGTGCCATCGCCGGGACAGGGGGCGCGACAGACACCATATATTTT. As protein: CAIAGTGGATDTIYF.

A word on this clone: Other DNA sequences in the sample encode the same CDR3. V and J are TRBV29-1 and TRBJ2-7; D possibly corresponds to TRBD2 (5 bases). The CDR3 covers 11 residues. The ends were cut back, 6 bases at V and 6 bases at J, with 12 bases in the middle. The germline gives CDR1 SQVTM, CDR2 ANQGSEA. In nucleotides, the CDR3 is TGCAGCGTAGGACTCCCCACCGAGCAGTACTTC. Residues: CSVGLPTEQYF.

This clone was picked up a small number of times. The chain employs TRBV6-5 and TRBJ2-2; TRBD1 might be the D (6 bases). Deletions cut 4 bases from V and 6 bases from J, with 18 bases between. This CDR3 spans 16 amino acids. Germline CDR1 reads MNHEY; CDR2 reads SVGAGI. This CDR3 reads CASSFLGAANSGELFF. The CDR3 nucleotides read TGTGCCAGCAGTTTTTTGGGGGCCGCTAACTCCGGGGAGCTGTTTTTT.

Only a few counts were recorded for this clone. The rearrangement uses TRBV28 and TRBJ1-2; 9 positions match TRBD1. This CDR3 contains 15 residues. Germline lookup yields CDR1 MDHEN and CDR2 SYDVKM. V shed 3 bases, J shed 4 bases, and the junction held 6 bases outside the gene matches. CDR3 DNA: TGTGCCAGCAGTTTGGGGGACAGGGAGATCTATGGCTACACCTTC. It translates to CASSLGDREIYGYTF.

By proportion, this clone is medium-sized. J is TRBJ1-1 and V is TRBV4-2; 8 bases align to TRBD1. The V gene's germline CDR1 is LGHNA and CDR2 YNFKEQ. The CDR3 length is 15 residues. The V segment lost 4 bases and the J segment 4 bases; nucleotides outside the gene matches: 8. The CDR3 DNA reads TGTGCCAGCAGCCCGCCAGGGGGCAGAAGCACTGAAGCTTTCTTT. Translated: CASSPPGGRSTEAFF.

The chain is built from TRBV7-9 and TRBJ1-2; D perhaps matches TRBD1 (5 bases). This CDR3 comprises 13 residues. Germline lookup yields CDR1 SEHNR and CDR2 FQNEAQ (reference sequence). V was shortened by 2 bases and J by 3 bases, with 7 bases between the two germline ends. This chain's CDR3 is CASSLPRDYGYTF. The DNA for the CDR3 is TGTGCCAGCAGCTTACCCAGGGACTATGGCTACACCTTC.